Described below is a single T cell receptor (beta chain) sequence and its context. Its antigen is undetermined. This record belongs to a study of T cells in localized non-small cell lung cancer. The study's findings and limits: A median of about 58 of the top 100 tumor clones appeared in adjacent lung, which was paired and uninvolved. Patients showing higher blood T cell density tended to see longer overall survival. Uninvolved adjacent lung had higher T cell clonality than tumor and all other tissues.

This CDR3 has 13 residues. The V end lost 8 bases, the J end lost 0 bases, and 9 bases lay between the germline ends. Method: immunoSEQ multiplex PCR; TCRdb's copy keeps in-frame clones and lacks some. The sample shows around 39,000 clones, roughly 88% of them seen only once. The source material was peripheral blood, sampled before any cancer treatment. The sequence derives from a woman aged 40-75 years with stage I lung adenocarcinoma. V and J are TRBV23-1 and TRBJ2-3; no reliable D call. TRBV23-1 is an ORF for which the function is uncertain. The CDR3 reads CASVSPSTDTQYF. In DNA, the CDR3 is TGCGCCAGCGTTTCTCCTAGCACAGATACGCAGTATTTT.